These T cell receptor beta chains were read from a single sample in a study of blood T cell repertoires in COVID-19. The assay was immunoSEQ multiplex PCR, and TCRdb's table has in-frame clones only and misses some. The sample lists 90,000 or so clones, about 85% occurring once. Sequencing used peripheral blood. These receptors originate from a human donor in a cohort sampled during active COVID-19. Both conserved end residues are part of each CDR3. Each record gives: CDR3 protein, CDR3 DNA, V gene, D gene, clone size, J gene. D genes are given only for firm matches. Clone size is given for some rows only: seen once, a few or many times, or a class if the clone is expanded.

CDR3aa: CASSYTHRGETQYF
CDR3nt: TGTGCCAGCAGTTACACACACCGCGGGGAGACCCAGTACTTC
v_gene: TRBV6-5
d_gene: .
abundance: .
j_gene: TRBJ2-5

CDR3aa: CASRPTGIGNTIYF
CDR3nt: TGTGCCAGCAGACCAACAGGGATTGGAAACACCATATATTTT
v_gene: TRBV7-2
d_gene: .
abundance: .
j_gene: TRBJ1-3

CDR3aa: CATSADNYGYTF
CDR3nt: TGTGCCACCAGTGCAGATAACTATGGCTACACCTTC
v_gene: TRBV24-1
d_gene: .
abundance: .
j_gene: TRBJ1-2

CDR3aa: CASSYQPGTITEAFF
CDR3nt: TGTGCCAGCAGTTACCAACCCGGGACAATCACTGAAGCTTTCTTT
v_gene: TRBV6-5
d_gene: .
abundance: .
j_gene: TRBJ1-1

CDR3aa: CASSQAGKNGNTIYF
CDR3nt: TGCGCCAGCAGTCAAGCGGGGAAAAATGGAAACACCATATATTTT
v_gene: TRBV23-1
d_gene: .
abundance: .
j_gene: TRBJ1-3

CDR3aa: CASSHIAGLSWEETQYF
CDR3nt: TGTGCCAGCAGCCACATTGCAGGGTTGTCTTGGGAAGAGACCCAGTACTTC
v_gene: TRBV5-6
d_gene: .
abundance: .
j_gene: TRBJ2-5

CDR3aa: CASSEDRQETQYF
CDR3nt: TGTGCTAGCAGCGAAGACAGACAAGAGACCCAGTACTTC
v_gene: TRBV7-7
d_gene: .
abundance: .
j_gene: TRBJ2-5

CDR3aa: CASSDRSETGNEQFF
CDR3nt: TGTGCCAGCAGTGATAGGAGCGAGACGGGCAATGAGCAGTTCTTC
v_gene: TRBV6-1
d_gene: .
abundance: once
j_gene: TRBJ2-1

CDR3aa: CASTPGQGTEQFF
CDR3nt: TGTGCCAGCACACCCGGACAGGGCACGGAGCAGTTCTTC
v_gene: TRBV12-3/TRBV12-4
d_gene: TRBD1
abundance: .
j_gene: TRBJ2-1

CDR3aa: CASSQVLGGSSPLHF
CDR3nt: TGTGCCAGCAGCCAAGTACTGGGAGGGTCTTCACCCCTCCACTTT
v_gene: TRBV14
d_gene: .
abundance: few
j_gene: TRBJ1-6

CDR3aa: CASSLQGTGGLQPQHF
CDR3nt: TGTGCCAGCAGCTTACAGGGGACAGGGGGCTTGCAGCCCCAGCATTTT
v_gene: TRBV7-6
d_gene: TRBD1
abundance: .
j_gene: TRBJ1-5

CDR3aa: CASRTGGSGSNEQFF
CDR3nt: TGTGCCAGCAGAACCGGGGGTAGCGGGAGCAATGAGCAGTTCTTC
v_gene: TRBV7-2
d_gene: TRBD2
abundance: .
j_gene: TRBJ2-1

CDR3aa: CASTSVAVSYEQYF
CDR3nt: TGTGCCAGCACTTCAGTGGCGGTATCCTACGAGCAGTACTTC
v_gene: TRBV7-2
d_gene: .
abundance: once
j_gene: TRBJ2-7

CDR3aa: CASSQDGRLDSYEQYF
CDR3nt: TGCGCCAGCAGCCAAGATGGGAGACTAGATTCCTACGAGCAGTACTTC
v_gene: TRBV4-3
d_gene: .
abundance: .
j_gene: TRBJ2-7

CDR3aa: CASSPGDIGSGNTIYF
CDR3nt: TGCGCCAGCAGCCCCGGGGACATCGGCTCTGGAAACACCATATATTTT
v_gene: TRBV5-1
d_gene: .
abundance: once
j_gene: TRBJ1-3

CDR3aa: CASSLQGGDQPQHF
CDR3nt: TGTGCCAGCAGCTTACAGGGGGGAGATCAGCCCCAGCATTTT
v_gene: TRBV5-4
d_gene: TRBD1
abundance: .
j_gene: TRBJ1-5

CDR3aa: CASRVGVNTEAFF
CDR3nt: TGCGCCAGCAGAGTCGGAGTGAACACTGAAGCTTTCTTT
v_gene: TRBV5-1
d_gene: .
abundance: .
j_gene: TRBJ1-1

CDR3aa: CASSTLSSGVSTDTQYF
CDR3nt: TGTGCCAGTAGTACACTCTCTAGCGGAGTTAGCACAGATACGCAGTATTTT
v_gene: TRBV19
d_gene: TRBD2
abundance: .
j_gene: TRBJ2-3